This T cell receptor (beta chain) emerged from a study of T cells in Graves' hyperthyroidism and ophthalmopathy (dated by TCRdb to the late 2010s). Looking at the study overall: Peripheral blood samples were taken at the time of initial diagnosis, prior to any treatment. TCR V-J signatures able to tell the groups apart were searched for in a discovery cohort of 90 to 100 patients, of whom approximately 40 had Graves' ophthalmopathy and 55 to 65 had stable Graves' hyperthyroidism. Whether ophthalmopathy could be predicted prospectively was tested in an independent validation cohort made up of 18 to 20 hyperthyroidism patients plus 17 patients who later progressed to ophthalmopathy. The approximately 97 discovery patients were randomly divided into training and test sets at a 7:3 ratio. In addition, the study compared T-cell repertoires in thyroid tissue and in blood from about 6 Graves' hyperthyroidism patients. Once sampling was done, hyperthyroidism patients were given methimazole at a starting dose of 30 mg daily, whereas ophthalmopathy patients were given high-dose intravenous methylprednisolone. The paper reports TCR Vbeta CDR3 sequencing of approximately 140 peripheral blood samples: 40 to 45 ophthalmopathy, under 80 hyperthyroidism and about 17 progressor patients.

Study-wide findings and limitations: A 13 V-J signature model separated ophthalmopathy from stable hyperthyroidism, with about 88% sensitivity and 81.08% specificity in cross-validation and 80%/75% in testing. Most expanded thyroid clonotypes (frequency above 0.001) were also detected in blood, suggesting blood repertoires may reflect thyroid immune responses. No statistical method was used to set the sample size in advance, and investigators knew the group allocation. In validation, the model predicted progression to ophthalmopathy a median of roughly 6.5 months before onset, with roughly 68% sensitivity and about 72% specificity.

There are many counts of this clonotype. Which antigen it targets is not known. No quality values exist for individual bases; no much larger clone is one base distant. Stable Graves' hyperthyroidism was defined as no progression to ophthalmopathy during 18 months of follow-up. Hyperthyroidism patients were aged 18 to 65 years and newly diagnosed, with disease duration of less than 2 months. Patients with uncontrolled infections, other autoimmune diseases, pregnancy or lactation were excluded. Diagnoses were established on the basis of clinical symptoms, serum thyroxine and TRAb, thyroid ultrasound, and orbital computed tomography. PBMCs were isolated from approximately 10 ml of fresh peripheral blood by Ficoll-Paque density gradient centrifugation. Total RNA was extracted using Trizol reagent, and RNA quality was assessed on an Agilent 2100 Bioanalyzer. The CDR3 contains 14 residues, cysteine and phenylalanine counted. CDR3 DNA is the only sequence kept; it has 42 bases, read in frame from the first base. The germline V gene (reference sequence) supplies CDR1 MNHEY and CDR2 SMNVEV. At the junction V is shortened by 6 bases and J by 4 bases; bases outside the gene matches: 4.

The TCR beta CDR3 regions were amplified from the RNA transcripts. The first round of RT-PCR for the TCR CDR3 was performed with the HTBI primer set and the Qiagen OneStep RT-PCR kit. Libraries were constructed in a second round of multiplex PCR, after which size selection and purification were performed. Sequencing of the libraries was done on an Illumina HiSeq2000 using paired-end 100 bp reads. As for the authors' bioinformatics: SOAPnuke was used to process the raw data, with reads discarded if the reads contained adapters or uncalled bases, had a mean Phred below 15, or lacked an exact constant-primer or identifier match. High-quality paired reads were merged with COPE v1.2.5, and unique nucleotide sequences were defined as clonotypes. MiTCR v1.1 was used to align clonotypes to the IMGT TRBV, TRBD and TRBJ reference segments. Only V-J combinations with frequency above 0.0001, covering roughly 99% of repertoires, were analysed. The TCS score was defined as F50 (clonal expansion) divided by E x V (chaos), with BLOSUM62-based TCRdist calculated between CDR3 peptides within each V-J. Welch's t-statistics and random forest reduced approximately 520 V-J features to 13, which were used in a naive Bayes classifier (R e1071). The raw public reads went through TCRdb reprocessing: fastp at Q25, MiXCR clone calling, in-frame beta chains kept. Rows are unified per CDR3 protein, each entry keeping the most common DNA and genes. The authors' filters were not applied to this entry. The sample includes around 200,000 distinct CDR3 sequences, with approximately 15% observed a single time. Clones ranked in the top ten supply 25% to 35% of the sample.

The chain is encoded by TRBV27 joined to TRBJ1-4, with 8 middle bases fitting TRBD1. The TCR sequence derives from a woman in her forties or fifties with Graves' hyperthyroidism. Material for sequencing was blood. The nucleotides read TGTGCCAGCAGGCCTACAGGGGGTAATGAAAAACTGTTTTTT. Translated, this is CASRPTGGNEKLFF.